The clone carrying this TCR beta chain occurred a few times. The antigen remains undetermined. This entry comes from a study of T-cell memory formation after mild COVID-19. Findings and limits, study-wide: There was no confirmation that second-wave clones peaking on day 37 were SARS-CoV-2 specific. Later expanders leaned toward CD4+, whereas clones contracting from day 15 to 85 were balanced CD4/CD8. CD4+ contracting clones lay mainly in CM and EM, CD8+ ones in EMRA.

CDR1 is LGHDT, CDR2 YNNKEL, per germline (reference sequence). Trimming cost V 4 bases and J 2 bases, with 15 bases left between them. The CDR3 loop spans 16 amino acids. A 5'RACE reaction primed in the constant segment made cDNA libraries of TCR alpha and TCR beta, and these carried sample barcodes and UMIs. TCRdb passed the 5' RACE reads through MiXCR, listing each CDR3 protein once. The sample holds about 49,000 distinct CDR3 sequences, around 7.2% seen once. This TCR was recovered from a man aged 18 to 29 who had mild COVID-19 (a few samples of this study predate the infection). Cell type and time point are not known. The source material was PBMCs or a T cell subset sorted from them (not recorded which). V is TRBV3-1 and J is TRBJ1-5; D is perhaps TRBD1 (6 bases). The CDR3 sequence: CASSLGTPGGNQPQHF. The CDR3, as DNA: TGTGCCAGCAGCCTAGGGACCCCAGGGGGCAATCAGCCCCAGCATTTT.